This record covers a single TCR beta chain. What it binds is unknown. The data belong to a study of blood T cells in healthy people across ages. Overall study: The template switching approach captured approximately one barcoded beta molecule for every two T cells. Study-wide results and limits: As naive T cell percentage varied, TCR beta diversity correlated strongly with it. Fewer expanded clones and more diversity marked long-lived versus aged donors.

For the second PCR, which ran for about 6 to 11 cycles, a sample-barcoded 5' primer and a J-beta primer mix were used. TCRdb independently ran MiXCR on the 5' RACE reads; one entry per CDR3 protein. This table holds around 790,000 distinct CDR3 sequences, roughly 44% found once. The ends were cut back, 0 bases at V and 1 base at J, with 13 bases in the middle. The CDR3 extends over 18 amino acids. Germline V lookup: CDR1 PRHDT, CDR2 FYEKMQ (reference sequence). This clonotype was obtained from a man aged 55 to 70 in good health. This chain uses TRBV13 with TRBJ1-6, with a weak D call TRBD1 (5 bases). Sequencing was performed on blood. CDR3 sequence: CASSLGISGSSYNSPLHF. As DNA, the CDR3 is TGTGCCAGCAGCTTAGGCATCTCAGGGTCATCCTATAATTCACCCCTCCACTTT. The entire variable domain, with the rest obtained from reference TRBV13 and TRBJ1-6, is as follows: AAGVIQSPRHLIKEKRETATLKCYPIPRHDTVYWYQQGPGQDPQFLISFYEKMQSDKGSIPDRFSAQQFSDYHSELNMSSLELGDSALYFCASSLGISGSSYNSPLHFGNGTRLTVT.